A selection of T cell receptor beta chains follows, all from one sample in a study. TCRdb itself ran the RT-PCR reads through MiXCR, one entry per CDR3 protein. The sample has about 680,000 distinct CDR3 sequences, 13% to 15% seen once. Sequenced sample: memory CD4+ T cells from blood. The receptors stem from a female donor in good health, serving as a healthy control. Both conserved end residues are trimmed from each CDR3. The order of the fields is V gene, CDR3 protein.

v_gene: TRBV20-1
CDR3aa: SARAGSTEAF

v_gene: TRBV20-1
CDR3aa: SAPPRAGVGDTQY

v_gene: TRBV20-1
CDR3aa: SATPPGLAWSSYNEQF

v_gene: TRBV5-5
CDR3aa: ASSLGLHNEQF

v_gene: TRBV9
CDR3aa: ASSVGAGGSDYEQY

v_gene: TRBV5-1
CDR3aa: ASSPRDYPRYEQY

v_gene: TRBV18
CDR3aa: ASSLQGPGADTQY

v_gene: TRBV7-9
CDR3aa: ASSLVQGQNYGYT

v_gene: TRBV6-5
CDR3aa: ASSGVNTEAF

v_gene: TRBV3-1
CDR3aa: ASQDRWVNTEAF

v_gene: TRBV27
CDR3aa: ASNSGGAQDTQY

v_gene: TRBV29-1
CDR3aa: SVEDGLAF

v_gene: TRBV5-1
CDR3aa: ASRTRDRGRLEDGYT

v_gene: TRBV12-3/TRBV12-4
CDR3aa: ASSLFRGEQPQH

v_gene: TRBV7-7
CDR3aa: ASSSLDRGLDNEQF

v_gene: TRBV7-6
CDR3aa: ASSSRDKNTGELF

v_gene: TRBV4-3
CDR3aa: ASSQVREGLAKNIQY

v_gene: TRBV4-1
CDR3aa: ASSQDNNGILSNQPQH

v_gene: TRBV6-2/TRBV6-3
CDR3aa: ASSYSRPSGRPNEQF

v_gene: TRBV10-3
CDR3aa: AISGTSASNEQF

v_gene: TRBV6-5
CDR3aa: ASSYSLTRGHNEKLF

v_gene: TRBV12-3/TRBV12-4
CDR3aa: ASSPTGTGNEKLF

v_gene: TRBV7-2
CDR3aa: ASSFERETQY

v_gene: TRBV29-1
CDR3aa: SSKQGGGSSYNEQF

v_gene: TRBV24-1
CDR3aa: ATSDSPGQGTDTQY

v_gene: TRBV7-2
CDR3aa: ASSFATGGDTQY

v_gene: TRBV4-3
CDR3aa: ASSRDRLSGNTIY

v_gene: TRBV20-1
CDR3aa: SARWQGFNYGYT

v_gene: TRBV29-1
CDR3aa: SVGGVGDYGYT

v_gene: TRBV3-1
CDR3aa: ASSQGPSGYEQY

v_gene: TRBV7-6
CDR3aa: ASSSGQANEKLF

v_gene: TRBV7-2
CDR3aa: ASSPTPVPAKNIQY

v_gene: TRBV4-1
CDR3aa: ASRHAPGTTLLEQF

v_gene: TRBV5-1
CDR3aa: ASSWEDHYNEQF

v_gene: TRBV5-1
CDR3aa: ASREPGANVLT

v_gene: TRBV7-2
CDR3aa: ASSLSSGTANTGELF

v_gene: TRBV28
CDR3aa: ASDQASGRADTQY

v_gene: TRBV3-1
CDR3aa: ASSYSSGSSQF

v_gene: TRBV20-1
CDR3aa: SARGTTVTYNEQF

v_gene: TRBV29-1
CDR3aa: SVRGSGGPIEQF

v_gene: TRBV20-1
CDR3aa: SARRFRDNEQF

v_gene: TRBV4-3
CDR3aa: ASSQFRGVGEQF

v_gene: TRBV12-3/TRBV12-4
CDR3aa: ASGVYGRQGYGYT

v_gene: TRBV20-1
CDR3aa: SASGGVSYNEQF

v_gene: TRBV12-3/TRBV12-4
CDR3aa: ATRRVSAF

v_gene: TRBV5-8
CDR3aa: ASSKRESTDTQY

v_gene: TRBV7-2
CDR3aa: ASSPNSGETQY

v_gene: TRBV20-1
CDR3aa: SARDDPNSPLH

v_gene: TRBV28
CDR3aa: ASSFSLGLAGGPETQY

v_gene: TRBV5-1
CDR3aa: ASSLGNVNSNQPQH

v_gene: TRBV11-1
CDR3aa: ASSPLAVETDTQY

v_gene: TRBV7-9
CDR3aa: ASSPGLAGVYEQY